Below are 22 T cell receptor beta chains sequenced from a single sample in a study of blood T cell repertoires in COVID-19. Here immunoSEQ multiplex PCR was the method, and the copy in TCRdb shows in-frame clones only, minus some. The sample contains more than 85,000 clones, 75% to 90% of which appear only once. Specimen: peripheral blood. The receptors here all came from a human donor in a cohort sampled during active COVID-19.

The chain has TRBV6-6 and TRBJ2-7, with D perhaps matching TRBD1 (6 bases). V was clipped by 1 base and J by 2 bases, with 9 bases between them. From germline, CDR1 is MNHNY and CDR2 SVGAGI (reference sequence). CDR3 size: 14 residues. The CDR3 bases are TGTGCCAGCAGTTACTACAGGGACCCCTACGAGCAGTACTTC. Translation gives CASSYYRDPYEQYF.

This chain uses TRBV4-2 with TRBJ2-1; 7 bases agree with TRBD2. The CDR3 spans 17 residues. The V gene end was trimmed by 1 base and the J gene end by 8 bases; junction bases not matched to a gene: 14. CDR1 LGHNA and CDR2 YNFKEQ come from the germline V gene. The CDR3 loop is CASSQGDSGTIPYEQFF. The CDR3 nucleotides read TGTGCCAGCAGCCAAGGAGACTCCGGGACTATTCCCTATGAGCAGTTCTTC.

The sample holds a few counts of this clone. CDR3 sequence reads: CTSSQDPGTGWGNQPQHF. CDR3 sequence (DNA): TGCACCAGCAGCCAAGATCCCGGGACAGGGTGGGGCAATCAGCCCCAGCATTTT. This chain uses TRBV1 with TRBJ1-5; the D call in the table, TRBD1, was not verified against the DNA. TRBV1 is flagged as a pseudogene. This CDR3 has 18 amino acids.

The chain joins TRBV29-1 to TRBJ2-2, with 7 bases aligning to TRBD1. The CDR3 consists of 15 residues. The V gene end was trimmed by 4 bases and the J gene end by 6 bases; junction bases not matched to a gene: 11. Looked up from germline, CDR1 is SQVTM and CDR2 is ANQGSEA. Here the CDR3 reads CSVVGVGGLAGELFF. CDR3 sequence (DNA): TGCAGCGTTGTTGGGGTAGGGGGCCTGGCCGGGGAGCTGTTTTTT.

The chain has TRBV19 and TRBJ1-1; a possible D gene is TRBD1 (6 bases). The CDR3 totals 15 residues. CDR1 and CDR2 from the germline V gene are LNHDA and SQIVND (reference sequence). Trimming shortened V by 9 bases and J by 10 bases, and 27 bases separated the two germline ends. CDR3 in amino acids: CARRHTNRVIRGAFF. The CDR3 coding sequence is TGTGCCAGACGCCACACCAACAGGGTCATCCGAGGAGCTTTCTTT.

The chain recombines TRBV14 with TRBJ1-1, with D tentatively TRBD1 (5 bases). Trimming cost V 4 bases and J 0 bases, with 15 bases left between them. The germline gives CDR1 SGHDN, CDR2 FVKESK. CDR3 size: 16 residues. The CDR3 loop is CASSLGRGFLNTEAFF. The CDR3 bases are TGTGCCAGCAGCCTGGGGCGTGGGTTCTTGAACACTGAAGCTTTCTTT.

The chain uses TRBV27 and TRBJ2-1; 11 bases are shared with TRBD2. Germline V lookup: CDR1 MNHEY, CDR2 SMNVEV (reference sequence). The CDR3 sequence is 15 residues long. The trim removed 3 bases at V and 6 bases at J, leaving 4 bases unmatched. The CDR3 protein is CASSLASGGSNEQFF. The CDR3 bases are TGTGCCAGCAGTTTGGCTAGCGGGGGGTCCAATGAGCAGTTCTTC.

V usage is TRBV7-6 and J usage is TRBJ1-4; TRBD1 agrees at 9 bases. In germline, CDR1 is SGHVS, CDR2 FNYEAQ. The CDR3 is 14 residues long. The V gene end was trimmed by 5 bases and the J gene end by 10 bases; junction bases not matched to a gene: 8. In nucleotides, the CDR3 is TGTGCCAGCAGCCCAGAGGGACAGGGTGGAAAACTGTTTTTT. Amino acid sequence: CASSPEGQGGKLFF.

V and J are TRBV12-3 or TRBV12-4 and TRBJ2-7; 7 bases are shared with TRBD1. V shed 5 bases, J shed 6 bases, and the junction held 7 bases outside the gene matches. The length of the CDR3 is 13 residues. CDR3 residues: CASSLLGQSEQYF. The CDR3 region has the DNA TGTGCCAGCAGTCTCTTGGGACAGTCCGAGCAGTACTTC.

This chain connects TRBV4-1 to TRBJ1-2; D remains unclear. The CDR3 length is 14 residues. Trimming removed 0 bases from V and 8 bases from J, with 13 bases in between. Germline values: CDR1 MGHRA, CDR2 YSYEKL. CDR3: CASSQESAFKGYTF. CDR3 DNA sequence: TGCGCCAGCAGCCAAGAGAGTGCCTTCAAGGGCTACACCTTC.

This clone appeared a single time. In DNA, the CDR3 is TGTGCCAGCCATAGCGGGGGGGCCTACGAGCAGTACTTC. The encoded protein is CASHSGGAYEQYF. The chain couples TRBV6-5 to TRBJ2-7, with TRBD2 matching 11 bases. Germline assignment: CDR1 MNHEY and CDR2 SVGAGI. The V segment lost 8 bases and the J segment 2 bases; nucleotides outside the gene matches: 2. The CDR3 runs to 13 residues.

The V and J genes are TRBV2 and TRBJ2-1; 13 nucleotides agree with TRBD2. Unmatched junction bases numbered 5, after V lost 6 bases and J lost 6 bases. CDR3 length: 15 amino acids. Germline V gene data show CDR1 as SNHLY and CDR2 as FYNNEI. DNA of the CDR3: TGTGCCAGCAGCCGGGGACTAGCGGGACCCAATGAGCAGTTCTTC. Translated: CASSRGLAGPNEQFF.

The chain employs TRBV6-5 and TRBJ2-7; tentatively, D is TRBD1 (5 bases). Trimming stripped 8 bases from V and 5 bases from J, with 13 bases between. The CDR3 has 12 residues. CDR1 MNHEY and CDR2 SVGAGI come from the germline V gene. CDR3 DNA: TGTGCCAGCTGGCGGCAGGGAAACGAGCAGTACTTC. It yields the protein CASWRQGNEQYF.

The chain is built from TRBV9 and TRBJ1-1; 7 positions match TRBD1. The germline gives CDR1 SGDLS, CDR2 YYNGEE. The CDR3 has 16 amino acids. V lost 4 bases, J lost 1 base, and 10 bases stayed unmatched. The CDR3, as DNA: TGTGCCAGCAGCCCGCAGAAAGGGACAGCGAACACTGAAGCTTTCTTT. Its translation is CASSPQKGTANTEAFF.

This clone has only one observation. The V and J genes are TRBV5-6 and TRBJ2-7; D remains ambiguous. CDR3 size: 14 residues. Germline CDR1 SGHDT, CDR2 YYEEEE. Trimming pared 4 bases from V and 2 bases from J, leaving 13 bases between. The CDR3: CASSLPGGPYEQYF. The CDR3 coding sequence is TGTGCCAGCAGCCTCCCCGGCGGCCCCTACGAGCAGTACTTC.

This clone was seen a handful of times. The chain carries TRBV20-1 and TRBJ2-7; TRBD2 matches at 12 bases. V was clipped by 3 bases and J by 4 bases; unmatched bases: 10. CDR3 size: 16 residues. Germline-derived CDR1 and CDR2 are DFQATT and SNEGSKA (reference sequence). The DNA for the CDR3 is TGCAGTGCTAGTGGTCCCGGACTAGCGGGGAGTTACGAGCAGTACTTC. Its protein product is CSASGPGLAGSYEQYF.

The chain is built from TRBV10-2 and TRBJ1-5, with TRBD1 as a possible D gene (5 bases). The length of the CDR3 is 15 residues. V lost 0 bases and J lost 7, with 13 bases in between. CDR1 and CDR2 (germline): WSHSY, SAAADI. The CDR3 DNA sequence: TGCGCCAGCAGTGAGTCCGGAGACAGTAGGCAGCCCCAGCATTTT. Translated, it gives CASSESGDSRQPQHF.

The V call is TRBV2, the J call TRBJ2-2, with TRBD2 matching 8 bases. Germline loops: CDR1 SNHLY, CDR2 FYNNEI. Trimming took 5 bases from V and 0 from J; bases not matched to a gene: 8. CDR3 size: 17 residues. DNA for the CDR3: TGTGCCAGCAGTCCGATCTCGCGGGGGGCGAACACCGGGGAGCTGTTTTTT. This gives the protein CASSPISRGANTGELFF.

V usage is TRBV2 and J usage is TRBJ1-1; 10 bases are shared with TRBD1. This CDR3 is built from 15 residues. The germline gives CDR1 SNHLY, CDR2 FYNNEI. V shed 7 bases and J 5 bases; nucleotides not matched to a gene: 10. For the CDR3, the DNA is TGTGCCAGCAACCCCAGGACAGGGGGTTCAACTGAAGCTTTCTTT. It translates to CASNPRTGGSTEAFF.

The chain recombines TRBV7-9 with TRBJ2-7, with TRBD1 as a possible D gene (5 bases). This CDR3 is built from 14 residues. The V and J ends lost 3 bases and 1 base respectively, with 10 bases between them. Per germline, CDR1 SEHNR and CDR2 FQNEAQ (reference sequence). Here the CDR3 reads CASSFSRQSYEQYF. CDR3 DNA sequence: TGTGCCAGCAGCTTTAGTCGACAGTCCTACGAGCAGTACTTC.

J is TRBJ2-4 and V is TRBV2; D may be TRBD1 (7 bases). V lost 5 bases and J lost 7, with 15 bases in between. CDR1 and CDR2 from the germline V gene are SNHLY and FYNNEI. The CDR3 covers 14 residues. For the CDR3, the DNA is TGTGCCAGCAGTTTTTCTGCAGGGGGGAACATTCAGTACTTC. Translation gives CASSFSAGGNIQYF.

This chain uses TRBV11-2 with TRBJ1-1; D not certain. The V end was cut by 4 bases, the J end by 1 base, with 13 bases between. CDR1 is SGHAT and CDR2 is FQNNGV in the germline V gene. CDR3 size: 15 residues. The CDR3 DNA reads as TGTGCCAGCAGCTCTCGTTTGGCTGGGAACACTGAAGCTTTCTTT. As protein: CASSSRLAGNTEAFF. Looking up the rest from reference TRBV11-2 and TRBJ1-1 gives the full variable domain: EAGVAQSPRYKIIEKRQSVAFWCNPISGHATLYWYQQILGQGPKLLIQFQNNGVVDDSQLPKDRFSAERLKGVDSTLKIQPAKLEDSAVYLCASSSRLAGNTEAFFGQGTRLTVV.